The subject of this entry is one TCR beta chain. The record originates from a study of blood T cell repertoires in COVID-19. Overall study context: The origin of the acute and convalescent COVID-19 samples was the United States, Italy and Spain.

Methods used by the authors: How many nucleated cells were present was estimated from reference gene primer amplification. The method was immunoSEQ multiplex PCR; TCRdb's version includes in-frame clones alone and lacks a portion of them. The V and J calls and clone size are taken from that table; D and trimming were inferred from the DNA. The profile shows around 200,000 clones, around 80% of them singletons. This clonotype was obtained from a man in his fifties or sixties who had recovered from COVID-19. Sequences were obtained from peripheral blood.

The CDR3 DNA reads TGTGCCAGTAGTATTCCGGGACTAGCGGGAGGATACGAGCAGTACTTC. This gives the protein CASSIPGLAGGYEQYF. This chain joins TRBV19 and TRBJ2-7, with 15 bases that match TRBD2. The CDR3 consists of 16 residues. Germline V gives CDR1 LNHDA, CDR2 SQIVND (reference sequence). J was trimmed by 4 bases and V by 3 bases; bases with no gene match: 4.